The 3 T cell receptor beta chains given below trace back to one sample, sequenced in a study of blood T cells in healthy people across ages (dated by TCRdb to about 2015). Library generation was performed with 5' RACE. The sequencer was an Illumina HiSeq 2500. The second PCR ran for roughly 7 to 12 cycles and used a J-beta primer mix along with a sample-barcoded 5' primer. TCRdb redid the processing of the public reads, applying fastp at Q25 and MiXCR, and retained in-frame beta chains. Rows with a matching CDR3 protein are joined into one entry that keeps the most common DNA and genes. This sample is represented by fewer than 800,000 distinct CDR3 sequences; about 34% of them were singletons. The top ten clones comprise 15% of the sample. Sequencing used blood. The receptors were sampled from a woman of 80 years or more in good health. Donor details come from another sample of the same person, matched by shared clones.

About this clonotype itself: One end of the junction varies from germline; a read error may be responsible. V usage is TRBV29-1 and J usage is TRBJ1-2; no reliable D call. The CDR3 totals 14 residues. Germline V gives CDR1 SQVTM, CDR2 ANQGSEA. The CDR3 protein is CNVEDGPDFYGYTF. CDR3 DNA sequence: TGCAACGTTGAAGATGGGCCGGATTTCTATGGCTACACCTTC.

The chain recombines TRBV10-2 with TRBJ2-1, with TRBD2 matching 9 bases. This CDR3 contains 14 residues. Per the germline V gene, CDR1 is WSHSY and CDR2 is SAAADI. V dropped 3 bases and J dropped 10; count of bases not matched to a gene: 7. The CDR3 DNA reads TGCGCCAGCAGTGAAAGCGGGAGGCGGAAAGAGCAGTTCTTC. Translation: CASSESGRRKEQFF.

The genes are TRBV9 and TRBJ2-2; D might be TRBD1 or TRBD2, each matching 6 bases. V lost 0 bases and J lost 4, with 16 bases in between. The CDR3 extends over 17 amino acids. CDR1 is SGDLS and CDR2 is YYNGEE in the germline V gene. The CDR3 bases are TGTGCCAGCAGCGTAGCAATAGGGGGGCGGGTCACCGGGGAGCTGTTTTTT. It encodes CASSVAIGGRVTGELFF.